This TCR beta chain was sequenced for a study of blood T cell repertoires in COVID-19. This clone was picked up a small number of times. Data came from immunoSEQ multiplex PCR; TCRdb stores just in-frame clones and leaves some out. The sample lists approximately 270,000 clones; about 91% were seen once. The sequence was obtained from a woman in her 30s with COVID-19, enrolled during active disease. Sequencing was done on a sample of peripheral blood.

CDR3 coding DNA: TGTGCCAGTAGTATGGAGGGTCAGCCCCAGCATTTT. Encoded protein: CASSMEGQPQHF. The chain joins TRBV19 to TRBJ1-5; no definite D call. This CDR3 contains 12 residues. V was clipped by 3 bases and J by 6 bases, with 6 bases between them. Germline loops: CDR1 LNHDA, CDR2 SQIVND (reference sequence). Together with reference TRBV19 and TRBJ1-5, the CDR3 gives the full variable domain: DGGITQSPKYLFRKEGQNVTLSCEQNLNHDAMYWYRQDPGQGLRLIYYSQIVNDFQKGDIAEGYSVSREKKESFPLTVTSAQKNPTAFYLCASSMEGQPQHFGDGTRLSIL.